This T cell receptor (beta chain) was sequenced for a study of human T cells and chemical hapten exposure. TCRdb passed the RACE reads through MiXCR, listing each CDR3 protein once. Among about 64,000 distinct CDR3 sequences, 11% were seen once, and the ten largest hold approximately 3.9%. CDR1 is DFQATT and CDR2 is SNEGSKA in the germline V gene (reference sequence). The germline V and J ends were trimmed by 0 bases and 0 bases, with 18 bases remaining between them. The CDR3 spans 18 residues. Time point reported: pre-sensitization, week 0. Treatment defined: therapeutic diphenylcyclopropenone sensitization with weekly scalp DPC. Whole blood that had not been fractionated was the source of extracted total RNA.

The chain combines TRBV20-1 with TRBJ1-3; maybe TRBD1 (5 bases). This specimen consisted of whole blood, obtained in connection with sensitization to the hapten diphenylcyclopropenone (DPC). The source of this sequence is a woman between 40 and 50 years old with alopecia areata. Some clones in this sample may be carry-over from other donors' samples. In nucleotides, the CDR3 is TGCAGTGCTAGAGACTCCGGGACTGCGATCGTCTCTGGAAACACCATATATTTT. Protein sequence: CSARDSGTAIVSGNTIYF.